This T cell receptor beta chain stems from a study of Graves' ophthalmopathy and Graves' hyperthyroidism. General study points: A roughly 80% specificity and roughly 90% sensitivity were achieved by a 13-signature model that separated ophthalmopathy from stable hyperthyroidism. Progression of ophthalmopathy was predicted by the model with roughly 70% sensitivity and roughly 78% specificity. A majority of expanded thyroid clonotypes exceeding 0.001 frequency were likewise present in blood.

The CDR3 runs 17 residues. Trimming left V 0 bases short and J 0 bases short, with 15 bases between. Germline CDR1 reads SGHNT; CDR2 reads YYREEE (reference sequence). This clonotype occurred many times. What it binds is unknown. What supplied the PBMCs was 7.5 to 10 ml of fresh peripheral blood. Amplified TCR beta CDR3 regions were obtained using RNA transcripts as template. HTBI-primed first-round RT-PCR preceded second-round multiplex PCR. TCRdb reprocessed the multiplex PCR reads with MiXCR, giving one entry per CDR3 protein. The sample lists around 660,000 distinct CDR3 sequences, about two fifths occurring once.

This chain connects TRBV5-4 to TRBJ1-1; D perhaps matches TRBD1 (5 bases). This receptor was obtained from an adult man with Graves' ophthalmopathy. Sample: peripheral blood. In DNA, the CDR3 is TGTGCCAGCAGCTTGGGGTCCGGACACGGTATGAACACTGAAGCTTTCTTT. Amino acid sequence: CASSLGSGHGMNTEAFF.